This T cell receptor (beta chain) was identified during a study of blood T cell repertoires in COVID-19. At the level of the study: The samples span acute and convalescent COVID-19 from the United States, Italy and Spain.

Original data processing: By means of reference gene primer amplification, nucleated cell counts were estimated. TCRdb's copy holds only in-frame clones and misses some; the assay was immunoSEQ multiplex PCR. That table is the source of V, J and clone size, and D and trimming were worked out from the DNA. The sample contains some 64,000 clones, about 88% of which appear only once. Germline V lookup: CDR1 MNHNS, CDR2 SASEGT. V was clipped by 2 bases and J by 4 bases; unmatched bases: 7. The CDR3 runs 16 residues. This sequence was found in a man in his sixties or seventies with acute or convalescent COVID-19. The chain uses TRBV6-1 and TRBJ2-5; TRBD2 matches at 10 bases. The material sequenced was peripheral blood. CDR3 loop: CASSELTSGAGETQYF. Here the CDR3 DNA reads TGTGCCAGCAGTGAACTAACTAGCGGGGCTGGAGAGACCCAGTACTTC.